This T cell receptor beta chain was sequenced in a study of T cells after yellow fever vaccination. The table lists this clonotype with many counts. Its antigen is as yet unknown. Study-level points and caveats: Abundant clonotypes from the bulk population could get into FACS-sorted repertoires as contaminants. A faster peak, day 5 versus 15, was reached by the weaker secondary response. Reappearance after the booster was observed for most primary-vaccination clones (more than 95% CD4, about 91% CD8).

In germline, CDR1 is MNHEY, CDR2 SMNVEV (reference sequence). This CDR3 comprises 15 residues. Trimming shortened V by 2 bases and J by 2 bases, and 11 bases separated the two germline ends. Template switching with 5'RACE generated the TCR cDNA and added a universal primer site and UMIs. Each CDR3 protein is one row after TCRdb ran MiXCR on the 5' RACE reads. The sample has some 320,000 distinct CDR3 sequences; roughly 4.3% are singletons. The sequencing used PBMCs, collected 5 days after the yellow fever booster vaccination. The source is a man aged 18 to 35 who received the YFV17D yellow fever vaccine. The rearrangement links TRBV27 to TRBJ2-3; D unclear. Here the CDR3 DNA reads TGTGCCAGCAGTTTAGTAGGGTCTTACACAGATACGCAGTATTTT. It specifies CASSLVGSYTDTQYF.